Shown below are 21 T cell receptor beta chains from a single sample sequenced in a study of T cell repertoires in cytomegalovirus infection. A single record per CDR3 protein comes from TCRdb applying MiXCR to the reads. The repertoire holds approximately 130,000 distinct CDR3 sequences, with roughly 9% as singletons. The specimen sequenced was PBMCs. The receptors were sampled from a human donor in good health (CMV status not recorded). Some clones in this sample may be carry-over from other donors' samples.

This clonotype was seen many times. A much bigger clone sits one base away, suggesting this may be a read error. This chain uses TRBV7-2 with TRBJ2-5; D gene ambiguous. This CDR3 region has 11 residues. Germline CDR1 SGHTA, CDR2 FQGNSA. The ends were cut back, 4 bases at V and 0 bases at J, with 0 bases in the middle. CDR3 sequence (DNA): TGTGCCAGCAGCTACCAAGAGACCCAGTACTTC. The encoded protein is CASSYQETQYF.

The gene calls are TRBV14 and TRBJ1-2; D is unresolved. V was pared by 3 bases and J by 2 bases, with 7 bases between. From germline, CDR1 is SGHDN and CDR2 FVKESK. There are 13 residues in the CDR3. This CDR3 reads CASSHTGNYGYTF. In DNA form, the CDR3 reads TGTGCCAGCAGCCATACCGGGAACTATGGCTACACCTTC.

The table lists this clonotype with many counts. The CDR3 is CASSLYAGNTEAFF. The CDR3 nucleotides read TGTGCCAGCAGCTTATATGCAGGGAACACTGAAGCTTTCTTT. The chain has TRBV7-3 and TRBJ1-1; D unclear. The CDR3 has 14 amino acids. The germline V gene encodes CDR1 SGHTA and CDR2 FQGTGA. Deletions cut 2 bases from V and 1 base from J, with 8 bases between.

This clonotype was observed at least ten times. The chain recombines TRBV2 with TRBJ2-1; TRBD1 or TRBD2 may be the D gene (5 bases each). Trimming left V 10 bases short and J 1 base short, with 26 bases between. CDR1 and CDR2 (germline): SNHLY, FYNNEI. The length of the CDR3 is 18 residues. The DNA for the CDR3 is TGTGCCATACCTGGGACCTTCGAAAGGGAGTGGTCCTACAATGAGCAGTTCTTC. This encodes CAIPGTFEREWSYNEQFF. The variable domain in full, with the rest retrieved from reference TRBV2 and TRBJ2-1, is EPEVTQTPSHQVTQMGQEVILRCVPISNHLYFYWYRQILGQKVEFLVSFYNNEISEKSEIFDDQFSVERPDGSNFTLKIRSTKLEDSAMYFCAIPGTFEREWSYNEQFFGPGTRLTVL.

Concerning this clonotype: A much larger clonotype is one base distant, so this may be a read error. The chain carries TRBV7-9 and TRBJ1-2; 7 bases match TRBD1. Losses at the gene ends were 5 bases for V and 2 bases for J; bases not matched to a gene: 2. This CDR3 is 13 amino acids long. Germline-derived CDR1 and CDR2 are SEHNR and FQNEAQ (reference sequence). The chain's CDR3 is CASSQGQNYGYTF. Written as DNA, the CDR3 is TGTGCCAGCAGCCAGGGACAGAACTATGGCTACACCTTC.

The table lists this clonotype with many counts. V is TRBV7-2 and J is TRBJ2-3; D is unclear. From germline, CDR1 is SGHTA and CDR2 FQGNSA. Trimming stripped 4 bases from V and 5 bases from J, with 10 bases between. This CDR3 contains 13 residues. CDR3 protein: CASSWQAGDTQYF. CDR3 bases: TGTGCCAGCAGCTGGCAGGCAGGAGATACGCAGTATTTT.

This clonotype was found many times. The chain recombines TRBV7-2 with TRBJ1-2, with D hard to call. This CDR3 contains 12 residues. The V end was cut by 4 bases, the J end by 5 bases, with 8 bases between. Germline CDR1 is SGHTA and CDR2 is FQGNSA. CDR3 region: CASSSALYGYTF. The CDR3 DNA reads TGTGCCAGCAGCTCGGCGCTATATGGCTACACCTTC.

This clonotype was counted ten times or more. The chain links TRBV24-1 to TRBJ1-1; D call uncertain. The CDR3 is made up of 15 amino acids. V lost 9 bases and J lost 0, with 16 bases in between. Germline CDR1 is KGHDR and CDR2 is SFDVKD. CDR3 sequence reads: CATPTGRRVNTEAFF. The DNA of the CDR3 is TGTGCCACCCCCACCGGGCGTCGGGTGAACACTGAAGCTTTCTTT.

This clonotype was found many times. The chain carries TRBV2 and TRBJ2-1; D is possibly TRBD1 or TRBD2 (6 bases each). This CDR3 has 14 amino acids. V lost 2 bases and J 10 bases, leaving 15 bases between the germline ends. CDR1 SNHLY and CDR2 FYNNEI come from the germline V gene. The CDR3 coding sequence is TGTGCCAGCAGTGAAAGGGCACAGGGAGGAGAGCAGTTCTTC. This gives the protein CASSERAQGGEQFF.

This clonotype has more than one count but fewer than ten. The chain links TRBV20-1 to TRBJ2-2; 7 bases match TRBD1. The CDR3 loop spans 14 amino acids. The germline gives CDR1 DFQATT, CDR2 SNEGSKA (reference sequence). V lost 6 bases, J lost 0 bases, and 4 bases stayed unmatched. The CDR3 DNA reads TGCAGTGCCCCGGGACAGACGAACACCGGGGAGCTGTTTTTT. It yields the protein CSAPGQTNTGELFF.

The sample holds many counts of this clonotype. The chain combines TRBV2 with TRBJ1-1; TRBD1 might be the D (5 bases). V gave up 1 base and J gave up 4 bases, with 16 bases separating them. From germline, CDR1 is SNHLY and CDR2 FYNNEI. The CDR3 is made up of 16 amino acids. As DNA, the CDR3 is TGTGCCAGCAGTGAAGTCTGGGGGGAAAGGTCCACTGAAGCTTTCTTT. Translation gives CASSEVWGERSTEAFF. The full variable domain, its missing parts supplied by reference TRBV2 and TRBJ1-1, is EPEVTQTPSHQVTQMGQEVILRCVPISNHLYFYWYRQILGQKVEFLVSFYNNEISEKSEIFDDQFSVERPDGSNFTLKIRSTKLEDSAMYFCASSEVWGERSTEAFFGQGTRLTVV.

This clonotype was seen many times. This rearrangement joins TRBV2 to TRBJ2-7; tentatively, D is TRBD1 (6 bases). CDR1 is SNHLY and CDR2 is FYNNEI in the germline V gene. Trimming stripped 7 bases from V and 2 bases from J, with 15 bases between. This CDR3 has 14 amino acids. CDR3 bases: TGTGCCAGCAACTACAACAGGGCTACCTACGAGCAGTACTTC. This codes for CASNYNRATYEQYF.

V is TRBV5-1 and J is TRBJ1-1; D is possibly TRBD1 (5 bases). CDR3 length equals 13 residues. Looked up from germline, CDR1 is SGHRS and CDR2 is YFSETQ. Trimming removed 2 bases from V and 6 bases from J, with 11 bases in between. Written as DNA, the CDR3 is TGCGCCAGCAGCTTAGCAGGGCCAGCTGAAGCTTTCTTT. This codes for CASSLAGPAEAFF.

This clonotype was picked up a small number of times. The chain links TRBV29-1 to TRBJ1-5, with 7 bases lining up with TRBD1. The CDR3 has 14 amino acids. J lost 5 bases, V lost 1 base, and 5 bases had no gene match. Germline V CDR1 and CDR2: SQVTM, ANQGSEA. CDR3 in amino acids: CSVEGQGEDQPQHF. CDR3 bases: TGCAGCGTTGAAGGACAGGGTGAGGATCAGCCCCAGCATTTT.

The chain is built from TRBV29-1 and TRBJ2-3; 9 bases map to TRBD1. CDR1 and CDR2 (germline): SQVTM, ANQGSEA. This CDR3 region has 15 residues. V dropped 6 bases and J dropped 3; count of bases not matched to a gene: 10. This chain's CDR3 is CSVDTTGGRTDTQYF. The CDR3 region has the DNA TGCAGCGTCGATACCACAGGGGGCAGGACAGATACGCAGTATTTT.

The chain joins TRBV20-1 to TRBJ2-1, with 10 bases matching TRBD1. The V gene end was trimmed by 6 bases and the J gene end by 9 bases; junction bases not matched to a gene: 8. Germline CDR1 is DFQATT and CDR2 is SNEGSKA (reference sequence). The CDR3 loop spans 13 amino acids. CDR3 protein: CSAEGTGESEQFF. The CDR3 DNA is TGCAGTGCCGAAGGGACAGGGGAGAGTGAGCAGTTCTTC.

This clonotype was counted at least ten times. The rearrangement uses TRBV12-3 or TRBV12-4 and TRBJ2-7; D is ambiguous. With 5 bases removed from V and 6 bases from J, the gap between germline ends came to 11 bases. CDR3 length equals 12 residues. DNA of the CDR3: TGTGCCAGCAGTGTTCGGGTGCGCGAGCAGTACTTC. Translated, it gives CASSVRVREQYF.

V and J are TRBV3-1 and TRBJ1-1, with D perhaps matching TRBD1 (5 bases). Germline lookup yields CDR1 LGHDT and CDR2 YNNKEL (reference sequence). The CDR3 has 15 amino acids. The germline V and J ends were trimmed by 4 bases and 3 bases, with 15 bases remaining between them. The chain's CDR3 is CASSRDSAGDTEAFF. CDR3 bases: TGTGCCAGCAGCCGGGACTCCGCGGGAGACACTGAAGCTTTCTTT.

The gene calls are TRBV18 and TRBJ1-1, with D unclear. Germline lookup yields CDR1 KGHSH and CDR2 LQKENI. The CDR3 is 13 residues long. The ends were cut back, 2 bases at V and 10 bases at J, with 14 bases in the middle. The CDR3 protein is CASSPDIYQRAFF. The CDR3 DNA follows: TGTGCCAGCTCACCAGACATTTATCAGCGAGCTTTCTTT.

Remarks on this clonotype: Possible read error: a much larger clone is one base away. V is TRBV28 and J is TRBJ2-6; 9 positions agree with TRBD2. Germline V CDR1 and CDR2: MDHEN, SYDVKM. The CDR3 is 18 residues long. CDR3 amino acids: CASNPSGVESSGSNVLTF. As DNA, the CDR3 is TGTGCCAGCAATCCTAGCGGGGTGGAAAGCTCTGGGTCCAACGTCCTGACTTTC. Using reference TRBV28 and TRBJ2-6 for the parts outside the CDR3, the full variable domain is DVKVTQSSRYLVKRTGEKVFLECVQDMDHENMFWYRQDPGLGLRLIYFSYDVKMKEKGDIPEGYSVSREKKERFSLILESASTNQTSMYLCASNPSGVESSGSNVLTFGAGSRLTVL.

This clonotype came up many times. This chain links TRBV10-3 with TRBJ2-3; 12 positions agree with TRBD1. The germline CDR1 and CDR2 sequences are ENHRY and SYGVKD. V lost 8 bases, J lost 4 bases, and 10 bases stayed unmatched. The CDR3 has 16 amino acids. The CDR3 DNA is TGTGCCATCGCAAATGGGGGACAGGGGGCGGCAGATACGCAGTATTTT. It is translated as CAIANGGQGAADTQYF.